What follows are 26 T cell receptor beta chains derived from one specimen sequenced in a study of cytomegalovirus exposure and HLA in healthy donors. The PCR used 60 Vbeta and 13 Jbeta primers. Using immunoSEQ multiplex PCR, the repertoire was profiled, and TCRdb retains in-frame clones only, with some absent. This sample's table has more than 90,000 clones. The specimen was PBMCs. The receptor source for this set is a man in his forties in good health and CMV-seropositive.

V usage is TRBV5-4 and J usage is TRBJ2-5; D possibly corresponds to TRBD2 (6 bases). Trimming took off 0 bases at V and 3 bases at J, with 15 bases between the two ends. The CDR3 loop spans 16 amino acids. Germline CDR1 SGHNT, CDR2 YYREEE (reference sequence). CDR3 sequence (DNA): TGTGCCAGCAGCTTGGAGCTAGCGTCACGCAAAGAGACCCAGTACTTC. This codes for CASSLELASRKETQYF.

This rearrangement joins TRBV6-1 to TRBJ1-4, with D perhaps TRBD1 (5 bases). Trimming pared 0 bases from V and 8 bases from J, leaving 13 bases between. Germline CDR1 MNHNS, CDR2 SASEGT. The CDR3 length is 15 residues. The CDR3, as DNA: TGTGCCAGCAGTGAAGCGCAGTTCGGGGGGGAAAAACTGTTTTTT. This codes for CASSEAQFGGEKLFF.

The rearrangement joins TRBV7-9 to TRBJ2-3, with 9 bases matching TRBD1. The germline V gene encodes CDR1 SEHNR and CDR2 FQNEAQ (reference sequence). This CDR3 is 18 amino acids long. The V and J ends lost 5 bases and 1 base, in that order; junction bases with no gene match: 13. The CDR3 here is CASSRDRASGKRTDTQYF. The CDR3 bases are TGTGCCAGCAGCAGGGACAGGGCTAGCGGAAAACGCACAGATACGCAGTATTTT.

The chain carries TRBV19 and TRBJ2-2; D call uncertain. The CDR3 contains 13 residues. V lost 3 bases and J 6 bases, leaving 8 bases between the germline ends. Germline assignment: CDR1 LNHDA and CDR2 SQIVND (reference sequence). CDR3 nucleotide sequence: TGTGCCAGTAGTATGTTTACAGCCGGGGAGCTGTTTTTT. Translating gives CASSMFTAGELFF.

This rearrangement joins TRBV7-9 to TRBJ1-4; D might be TRBD1 (5 bases). The CDR3 runs to 15 residues. The V end was cut by 4 bases, the J end by 10 bases, with 19 bases between. CDR1 is SEHNR and CDR2 is FQNEAQ in the germline V gene (reference sequence). CDR3: CASSSEGEGIGKLFF. The CDR3 DNA reads as TGTGCCAGCAGCTCGGAAGGGGAGGGGATCGGAAAACTGTTTTTT.

Concerning this clone itself: At the DNA level, this CDR3 is encoded by other sequences in the same sample as well. The chain carries TRBV7-2 and TRBJ1-5, with D possibly TRBD1 on 5 matching bases. In germline, CDR1 is SGHTA, CDR2 FQGNSA. V was shortened by 5 bases and J by 6 bases, with 11 bases between the two germline ends. The CDR3 length is 13 residues. The CDR3 loop reads CASSPQVTQPQHF. CDR3 nucleotides: TGTGCCAGCAGCCCACAGGTCACTCAGCCCCAGCATTTT.

The chain uses TRBV29-1 and TRBJ2-2, with 8 positions matching TRBD1. Germline V gene sequence: CDR1 SQVTM, CDR2 ANQGSEA. This CDR3 is 15 amino acids long. Losses at the gene ends were 6 bases for V and 7 bases for J; bases not matched to a gene: 13. CDR3 loop: CSVGQGAKVIGELFF. CDR3 DNA: TGCAGCGTCGGCCAGGGGGCCAAGGTCATCGGGGAGCTGTTTTTT.

This sequence joins TRBV7-9 and TRBJ1-1, with D unresolved. V was shortened by 6 bases and J by 6 bases, with 23 bases between the two germline ends. The CDR3 is 16 amino acids. Germline V CDR1 and CDR2: SEHNR, FQNEAQ (reference sequence). This chain's CDR3 is CASRNGVSAGGAEAFF. The DNA for the CDR3 is TGTGCCAGCAGGAACGGGGTTTCGGCAGGAGGCGCTGAAGCTTTCTTT.

V and J are TRBV5-1 and TRBJ2-5; TRBD2 matches at 9 bases. The DNA matches TRBJ2-7 better at its end, which makes the J call doubtful. Germline values: CDR1 SGHRS, CDR2 YFSETQ. The CDR3 runs 15 residues. The CDR3 region has the DNA TGCGCCAGCAGCTTGGCCGGACTAGCGAACTACGAGCAGTACTTC. Amino acid sequence: CASSLAGLANYEQYF.

The chain joins TRBV9 to TRBJ2-7; the match to TRBD2 covers 7 bases. The CDR3 covers 15 residues. Germline assignment: CDR1 SGDLS and CDR2 YYNGEE. The ends lost 0 bases at V and 4 bases at J; junction bases unmatched: 7. Here the CDR3 reads CASSVGPTGGYEQYF. The CDR3 DNA sequence: TGTGCCAGCAGCGTAGGTCCTACGGGAGGATACGAGCAGTACTTC.

The J gene is TRBJ1-1, the V gene TRBV7-9, with 8 bases identical to TRBD1. The CDR3 covers 15 residues. Unmatched junction bases numbered 5, after V lost 4 bases and J lost 1 base. Germline assignment: CDR1 SEHNR and CDR2 FQNEAQ (reference sequence). The CDR3 sequence: CASSSNRGENTEAFF. CDR3 coding DNA: TGTGCCAGCAGCTCCAACAGGGGGGAGAACACTGAAGCTTTCTTT.

The chain recombines TRBV5-1 with TRBJ2-4, with 7 bases lining up with TRBD1. V shed 3 bases, J shed 0 bases, and the junction held 9 bases outside the gene matches. Germline V gene data show CDR1 as SGHRS and CDR2 as YFSETQ. The CDR3 totals 17 residues. Here the CDR3 DNA reads TGCGCCAGCAGCTCACGACAGGGACCATTAGCCAAAAACATTCAGTACTTC. This encodes CASSSRQGPLAKNIQYF.

This chain connects TRBV5-1 to TRBJ2-7; 13 bases agree with TRBD2. This CDR3 comprises 17 residues. CDR1 SGHRS and CDR2 YFSETQ come from the germline V gene. V shed 1 base and J 0 bases; nucleotides not matched to a gene: 4. Here the CDR3 DNA reads TGCGCCAGCAGCTTGTGGGGACTAGCGGGGAGCTCCTACGAGCAGTACTTC. Its translation is CASSLWGLAGSSYEQYF.

The rearrangement links TRBV5-4 to TRBJ2-7; a possible D gene is TRBD1 (6 bases). This CDR3 is 15 amino acids long. The V end was cut by 6 bases, the J end by 0 bases, with 16 bases between. Germline V gene sequence: CDR1 SGHNT, CDR2 YYREEE (reference sequence). CDR3 protein: CASTLAQGTSYEQYF. DNA for the CDR3: TGTGCCAGCACCCTTGCCCAGGGGACCTCCTACGAGCAGTACTTC.

The V call is TRBV7-2, the J call TRBJ2-1; possibly TRBD2 for D (5 bases). The CDR3 totals 14 residues. Germline CDR1 reads SGHTA; CDR2 reads FQGNSA. Trimming took off 5 bases at V and 4 bases at J, with 12 bases between the two ends. CDR3 coding DNA: TGTGCCAGCAGCCCCGGGGAGCGTTACAATGAGCAGTTCTTC. Translation gives CASSPGERYNEQFF.

V gene TRBV6-5 combines with J gene TRBJ2-7; 9 bases agree with TRBD2. Per germline, CDR1 MNHEY and CDR2 SVGAGI. The ends lost 2 bases at V and 7 bases at J; junction bases unmatched: 6. The CDR3 consists of 14 residues. DNA for the CDR3: TGTGCCAGCAGTTACCGCCGCGGGGGGGGAGAGCAGTACTTC. Translation: CASSYRRGGGEQYF.

The chain joins TRBV10-3 to TRBJ2-2; D gene unclear. The CDR3 consists of 14 residues. V shed 3 bases and J shed 6 bases, with 11 bases lying between them. Germline V gene sequence: CDR1 ENHRY, CDR2 SYGVKD. DNA of the CDR3: TGTGCCATCAGTGAAAACAGACCGGCCGGGGAGCTGTTTTTT. Translation gives CAISENRPAGELFF.

The V call is TRBV6-5, the J call TRBJ2-7, with 9 positions matching TRBD1. CDR1 is MNHEY, CDR2 SVGAGI, per germline. The length of the CDR3 is 14 residues. J was trimmed by 4 bases and V by 6 bases; bases with no gene match: 7. Here the CDR3 DNA reads TGTGCCAGCAGCCCCGGGACAGGGTCTTACGAGCAGTACTTC. Protein product: CASSPGTGSYEQYF.

The CDR3, as DNA: TGTGCCAGCAGTTTTTTGGGGACAAACACTGAAGCTTTCTTT. Amino acids: CASSFLGTNTEAFF. This chain links TRBV27 with TRBJ1-1; a weak D match, TRBD1 (6 bases). Trimming stripped 3 bases from V and 2 bases from J, with 10 bases between. The CDR3 runs 14 residues. Germline V gene sequence: CDR1 MNHEY, CDR2 SMNVEV (reference sequence).

The rearrangement joins TRBV9 to TRBJ2-5; 9 nucleotides line up with TRBD2. V shed 3 bases, J shed 5 bases, and the junction held 2 bases outside the gene matches. The CDR3 sequence is 13 residues long. Germline V CDR1 and CDR2: SGDLS, YYNGEE. The CDR3: CASSGLAVETQYF. CDR3 nucleotide sequence: TGTGCCAGCAGCGGACTAGCGGTGGAGACCCAGTACTTC.

The gene calls are TRBV4-2 and TRBJ2-7; 7 bases align to TRBD2. The CDR3 consists of 17 residues. Per the germline V gene, CDR1 is LGHNA and CDR2 is YNFKEQ. With V trimmed by 3 bases and J by 3 bases, 14 bases remained unmatched. CDR3 in DNA: TGTGCCAGCAGCCAGGGTGGAAGGGCGGGAGAGCTCTACGAGCAGTACTTC. Protein sequence: CASSQGGRAGELYEQYF.

The chain joins TRBV6-5 to TRBJ2-2; 10 bases align to TRBD2. Per the germline V gene, CDR1 is MNHEY and CDR2 is SVGAGI. The CDR3 has 15 amino acids. V lost 8 bases to trimming and J lost 4 bases; unmatched junction nucleotides: 7. CDR3 amino acids: CASRPTSGTTGELFF. The CDR3 nucleotides read TGTGCCAGCCGCCCAACTAGCGGGACCACCGGGGAGCTGTTTTTT.

The rearrangement joins TRBV7-2 to TRBJ2-5; D is unclear. Germline V gene lookup returns CDR1 SGHTA and CDR2 FQGNSA. This CDR3 region has 12 residues. V shed 5 bases and J shed 5 bases, with 9 bases lying between them. The CDR3 protein is CASSRSPETQYF. CDR3 DNA: TGTGCCAGCAGCCGGAGCCCGGAGACCCAGTACTTC.

The rearrangement joins TRBV4-2 to TRBJ2-1; D gene unclear. The CDR3 is made up of 15 amino acids. Germline V lookup: CDR1 LGHNA, CDR2 YNFKEQ. Trimming left V 1 base short and J 4 bases short, with 11 bases between. The CDR3 sequence: CASSQGAELYNEQFF. The CDR3 nucleotides read TGTGCCAGCAGCCAAGGCGCGGAACTTTACAATGAGCAGTTCTTC.

The rearrangement links TRBV5-1 to TRBJ2-7; TRBD1 is a possible D gene (6 bases). This CDR3 spans 14 amino acids. Germline CDR1 and CDR2: SGHRS and YFSETQ. Trimming removed 0 bases from V and 4 bases from J, with 11 bases in between. CDR3 nucleotides: TGCGCCAGCAGCTTGGGGCCAGGGGCATACGAGCAGTACTTC. Its protein is CASSLGPGAYEQYF. The whole variable domain, filled in from reference TRBV5-1 and TRBJ2-7, reads KAGVTQTPRYLIKTRGQQVTLSCSPISGHRSVSWYQQTPGQGLQFLFEYFSETQRNKGNFPGRFSGRQFSNSRSEMNVSTLELGDSALYLCASSLGPGAYEQYFGPGTRLTVT.

This sequence joins TRBV5-6 and TRBJ1-2; D unclear. The length of the CDR3 is 15 residues. V gave up 0 bases and J gave up 2 bases, with 11 bases separating them. The V gene's germline CDR1 is SGHDT and CDR2 YYEEEE. The CDR3 DNA reads TGTGCCAGCAGCTTGGTTACAGTAAAAAACTATGGCTACACCTTC. It yields the protein CASSLVTVKNYGYTF. Full variable domain (rest looked up from reference TRBV5-6 and TRBJ1-2): DAGVTQSPTHLIKTRGQQVTLRCSPKSGHDTVSWYQQALGQGPQFIFQYYEEEERQRGNFPDRFSGHQFPNYSSELNVNALLLGDSALYLCASSLVTVKNYGYTFGSGTRLTVV.